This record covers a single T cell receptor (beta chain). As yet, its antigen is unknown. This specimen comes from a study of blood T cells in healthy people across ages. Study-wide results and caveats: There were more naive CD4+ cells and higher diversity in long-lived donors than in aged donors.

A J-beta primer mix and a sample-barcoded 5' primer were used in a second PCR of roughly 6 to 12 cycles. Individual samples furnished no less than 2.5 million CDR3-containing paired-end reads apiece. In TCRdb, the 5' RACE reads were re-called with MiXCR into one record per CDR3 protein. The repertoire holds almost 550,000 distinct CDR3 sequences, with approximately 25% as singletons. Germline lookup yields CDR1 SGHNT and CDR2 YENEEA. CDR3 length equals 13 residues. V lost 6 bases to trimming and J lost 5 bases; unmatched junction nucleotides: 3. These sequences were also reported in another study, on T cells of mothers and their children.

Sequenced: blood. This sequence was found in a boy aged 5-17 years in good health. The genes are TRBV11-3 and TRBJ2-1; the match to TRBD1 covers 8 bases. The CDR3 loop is CASSKQGDNEQFF. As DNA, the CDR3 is TGTGCCAGCAGTAAACAGGGGGACAATGAGCAGTTCTTC.